The T cell receptor (beta chain) described here comes from a study of cytomegalovirus exposure and HLA in healthy donors (dated by TCRdb to 2016 to 2017). Background on the whole study: In an earlier analysis of approximately 640 of the donors, 250 to 350 Gb of sequence data and 90 million to 120 million unique TCR beta sequences from 180 million or so T cells were reported. The aim of the study was to test whether cataloging public T cell receptors could identify signatures of past pathogen exposure. The later analysis used no new phenotypic data to find candidate immune exposures, relying instead on TCR beta sequences and their occurrence across donors. The number of donors typed differed by locus, with about 629-630 for A, B, C, DRB1 and DQB1, around 500 for DQA1, 606 for DPA1, and approximately 470 for DPB1. Of the roughly 400 genotyped donors, about 80% fell in the genetic ancestry cluster associated with self-reported Caucasian donors. A later genetic analysis took genome-wide SNP genotypes for about 55% of the 666 donors and used that subset as a discovery cohort. Roughly 300 gigabases of sequencing data and around 87 million unique TCR sequences were included in an early release covering several hundred HLA-typed donors. A later analysis re-analyzed previously published TCR beta repertoires from hundreds of donors and added high-resolution HLA genotyping to study TCR occurrence patterns. Among around 400 genotyped donors of the cohort, an average of roughly 230,000 unique TCR beta nucleotide sequences was sequenced per donor, of which approximately 18% were non-productive. An earlier analysis of 587 of the donors used high-throughput TCR beta sequencing to judge whether each TCR beta V gene segment behaved as functional or pseudogenic. Class I and class II HLA loci were covered by the typing at four-digit resolution. Along with the approximately 600-subject first cohort, a separate validation cohort of over 90 different subjects was used. Alongside the repertoire data, information on donor age, sex, ethnicity and CMV serostatus was compiled. Because of strong linkage in the cohort, five DR-DQ haplotypes were treated as single units for association and clustering. The T cell repertoires of some 670 subjects were profiled by immunosequencing and related to cytomegalovirus serostatus. Every repertoire in the discovery cohort had been generated on one and the same sequencing platform. To predict cytomegalovirus infection status, the study brought together high-throughput TCR immunosequencing, statistical association of individual TCRs with disease status, and machine learning. The research as a whole found: A few of the identified cytomegalovirus-associated TCR beta chains were confirmed in vitro to be specific for cytomegalovirus antigens. In an earlier analysis of around 600 of the donors, most TCR beta V segments appeared in productive rearrangements about 87% or about 30% of the time, broadly matching IMGT annotations. An association between a missense DCLRE1C variant and V-gene and J-gene trimming of TCR beta chains was found in a later genetic analysis and replicated in an independent cohort. When HLA alleles, especially DR and DQ, strongly co-occurred, attributing TCR associations to individual alleles was difficult. Because HLA typing was unavailable for some donors at each locus, only the typed subset was used in association tests. In a later analysis, most CMV-associated TCR beta chains were found to appear HLA-restricted, with HLA associations seemingly driven largely by CMV exposure. In a later analysis, HLA-associated TCR beta chains showed more clonal expansion and lower generation probabilities than non-associated chains that were equally common. A further reported finding was that TCR beta sequences accurately predicted the HLA-A and HLA-B alleles for most subjects in the first cohort. The study listed 164 TCR beta chains as associated with cytomegalovirus. Seventeen rarely observed V segments, including chromosome 9 orphons, were excluded from the earlier analysis of several hundred of the donors because counts were too low. In both the original and validation cohorts, the classifier was reported to diagnose cytomegalovirus status with high specificity and sensitivity. In a later analysis, several top co-occurrence clusters were reported to appear linked to parvovirus B19, influenza, CMV and Epstein-Barr virus. Linkage disequilibrium might explain the correlated functional status among segregating V segments, but an unknown experimental factor could not be excluded. Some IMGT-functional V segments, including TRBV6-2 and TRBV6-3, could not be told apart with the 87-base-pair reads, so those segments were excluded. At a false discovery rate of 0.05, a later analysis linked some 17,000 TCR beta sequences to specific HLA alleles. A cluster of highly shared sequence variants was judged likely to be a technical artifact of the sequencing pipeline. A later genetic analysis reported fewer N-insertions in productive TCRs among donors in an Asian-associated ancestry cluster than the approximately 700-donor mean. Across donors, most TCR sequences were observed very rarely, whereas some public TCRs were present in many individuals. In a later analysis, the rate of TCR association differed among HLA loci, with DRB1 alleles having the most associated TCRs and HLA-C alleles having the fewest. This cohort had only TCR beta chains sequenced, and the lack of alpha or paired-chain data limited which features could be detected. The authors suggested that the approach could potentially be extended to other disease states and immunological phenotypes. CMV serostatus was the only immune exposure information available for the cohort. Sequencing depth was assumed to be roughly uniform across donors in the presence/absence analyses, though that assumption may not hold.

To prepare the library, the immunoSEQ multiplex PCR assay was applied. The multiplex PCR relied on a mix of 60 forward primers for TCR Vbeta segments and 13 reverse primers for TCR Jbeta segments. A multiplex PCR assay on genomic DNA amplified the CDR3 region of rearranged TCR beta genes. The Illumina HiSeq System was used to sequence the amplified TCR beta libraries as 87-base-pair reads. The original methods were these. In a later analysis, tens of millions of unique TCR beta chains were counted across the approximately 620 repertoires, and about 10 million of these chains were shared by at least two donors. A nearest-neighbor algorithm error-corrected the raw reads and collapsed the reads into unique sequences, merging closely related sequences to remove PCR and sequencing errors. To assign V, D and J gene segments, CDR3 sequences were aligned to IMGT reference sequences. For a sequence to be retained, at least a six-nucleotide match to both a V gene segment and a J gene segment was required. A rearrangement counted as productive if the CDR3 had no stop codons and remained in frame with V and J, and every other rearrangement counted as non-productive. CDR3 was defined by IMGT convention, running from the second conserved V-encoded cysteine to the conserved J-encoded phenylalanine. Sequences without an unambiguous match to a single V gene segment were excluded from the earlier analysis of about 600 of the donors. An earlier analysis of several hundred of the donors called V segments functional above 56.7% productive rearrangements and segregating when the between-donor standard deviation exceeded 5%. A statistical classification framework was built for diagnosing cytomegalovirus status from the catalog of TCR beta chain sequences. V and J gene assignment, in a later analysis, came from comparing TCR nucleotide sequences with IMGT/GENE-DB human TR gene sequences. Using the TCRdist pipeline, a later analysis assigned CDR3 sequences along with most-parsimonious VDJ recombination scenarios. A later analysis defined each TCR beta chain by its CDR3 amino acid sequence plus V-gene family, and excluded reads lacking a unique V-gene family. A later analysis removed nearly 600 highly shared, low-generation-probability nucleotide sequences to deal with suspected cross-contamination and a sequencing artifact. In a later analysis, a clonal expansion index was calculated for each public chain from normalized within-repertoire ranks of inferred template counts. Generation probabilities in a later analysis came from a VDJ recombination model fitted to out-of-frame rearrangements, and those results were checked against IGoR. In a later analysis, TCR-TCR, TCR-HLA and TCR-CMV co-occurrence was scored with hypergeometric tests, and a repertoire-size bias correction was applied to TCR pairs. In a later analysis, false discovery rates were estimated by permuting HLA or CMV assignments 20 times. In a later analysis, co-occurring TCRs were grouped with DBSCAN, and TCRdist sequence similarity was added when clustering was performed within HLA-allele-positive subsets. Co-occurrence clustering excluded repertoires with fewer than 30,000 or more than 120,000 public chains, plus five with anomalous nucleotide sharing. The table comes from immuneACCESS by way of TCRdb, which keeps in-frame sequences with V and J called. Part of the clones is missing from these tables; in studies checked, under half for an unresolved V gene and the rest for unknown reasons. V and J calls and clone size follow that table, whereas D and trimming were derived from the DNA. The sample data list roughly 240,000 clones, and about 88% of these were observed just once. The ten largest make up roughly 0.22% of the sample.

The cohort was made up of 666 healthy bone marrow donors. At the time of sampling, every cohort member was nominally healthy, though immune exposures that went unrecorded were likely present. The donor was CMV seronegative and was included in the group of approximately 350 seronegative cohort members. Each donor provided a peripheral blood sample, and peripheral blood mononuclear cells were used for TCR beta sequencing. Genomic DNA was extracted from the blood cell samples with the Qiagen DNeasy Blood Extraction Kit. CDR1 and CDR2, per the germline V gene, are SNHLY and FYNNEI. V is pruned by 6 bases and J by 1 base, leaving 3 bases of the junction without a gene match. Spanning cysteine to phenylalanine, the CDR3 consists of 14 amino acids. Only the CDR3 region is kept as DNA, spanning 42 bases read in frame from base 1. With regard to this clone: This clone's antigen is unknown. No qualities accompany the bases; no much larger clone lies one base away.

The chain employs TRBV2 and TRBJ1-2; 9 nucleotides in the junction match TRBD1. Sequenced input: PBMCs. This TCR was recovered from a girl aged 2 to 9 in good health and CMV-seronegative. The DNA is TGTGCCAGCAGGAGGGACAGGGTTAACTATGGCTACACCTTC. It specifies CASRRDRVNYGYTF.